This entry is about one T cell receptor (beta chain). Its antigen is currently unknown. Using immunoSEQ multiplex PCR, the repertoire was profiled, and TCRdb retains in-frame clones only, with some absent. In the table there are around 1,100,000 clones, roughly 80% of which are singletons. The data belong to a study of shared clonotypes between healthy human individuals. Findings and limits, study-wide: Non-shared clonotypes had lower generation probabilities than those shared by all four donors. Blood was the sole source, and tissue repertoires probably differ. Sequencing depth was expected to influence donor clonotype sharing.

V was clipped by 2 bases and J by 0 bases, with 7 bases between them. Per the germline V gene, CDR1 is SNHLY and CDR2 is FYNNEI. The CDR3 spans 14 residues. This TCR was sampled from a man between 18 and 29 years old in good health. Some clones in this sample may be carry-over from other donors' samples. The sample was memory CD4+ T cells from PBMCs. The subset denotes: CD45RA-negative fraction. V and J are TRBV2 and TRBJ2-5; D is undetermined. CDR3 sequence: CASSEYSYQETQYF. The CDR3 DNA sequence: TGTGCCAGCAGTGAATACTCGTACCAAGAGACCCAGTACTTC.